These 15 T cell receptor beta chains originate from one sample sequenced in a study of blood T cell repertoires in COVID-19. Sequencing was performed with immunoSEQ multiplex PCR; in TCRdb, only in-frame clones are kept and a portion is missing. The table lists over 110,000 clones, around 78% of them singletons. Sequenced sample: peripheral blood. The receptors derive from a woman aged 55 to 70 with acute or convalescent COVID-19.

The V gene is TRBV30, the J gene TRBJ1-5; D is ambiguous. V was cut by 2 bases and J by 0 bases, with 5 bases left in between. Germline loops: CDR1 GTSNPN, CDR2 SVGIG (reference sequence). The CDR3 has 13 amino acids. The CDR3 DNA reads as TGTGCCTGGAGTCCAAATAGCAATCAGCCCCAGCATTTT. Its translation: CAWSPNSNQPQHF. Looking up the rest from reference TRBV30 and TRBJ1-5 gives the full variable domain: SQTIHQWPATLVQPVGSPLSLECTVEGTSNPNLYWYRQAAGRGLQLLFYSVGIGQISSEVPQNLSASRPQDRQFILSSKKLLLSDSGFYLCAWSPNSNQPQHFGDGTRLSIL.

The chain joins TRBV28 to TRBJ2-1; 8 bases are shared with TRBD1. The ends lost 8 bases at V and 3 bases at J; junction bases unmatched: 9. Germline loops: CDR1 MDHEN, CDR2 SYDVKM. This CDR3 comprises 15 residues. CDR3 in amino acids: CASLTDRVDYNEQFF. The CDR3 bases are TGTGCCAGCCTGACGGACAGGGTAGACTACAATGAGCAGTTCTTC.

This rearrangement joins TRBV14 to TRBJ1-3, with D uncertain. Germline loops: CDR1 SGHDN, CDR2 FVKESK. The CDR3 has 16 residues. Trimming removed 0 bases at V and 2 bases at J, with 11 bases between. As DNA, the CDR3 is TGTGCCAGCAGCCAAGATGTTCGGGTAGCTGGAAACACCATATATTTT. Its translation: CASSQDVRVAGNTIYF.

In this sample, this clone turned up once. This chain uses TRBV30 with TRBJ2-3; D unclear. This CDR3 has 13 residues. Germline CDR1 reads GTSNPN; CDR2 reads SVGIG (reference sequence). The V gene lost 2 bases and the J gene lost 1 base, with 7 bases spanning the gap. CDR3 nucleotide sequence: TGTGCCTGGAGTTGGTCGGGCACAGATACGCAGTATTTT. This translates into CAWSWSGTDTQYF.

This clone was picked up a small number of times. V is TRBV28 and J is TRBJ2-4, with D hard to call. V lost 5 bases, J lost 0 bases, and 5 bases lay in between. The germline V gene has CDR1 MDHEN and CDR2 SYDVKM. The CDR3 spans 13 residues. CDR3 loop: CASSVRAKNIQYF. The CDR3, as DNA: TGTGCCAGCAGTGTTCGAGCCAAAAACATTCAGTACTTC.

The gene calls are TRBV6-4 and TRBJ2-2, with TRBD1 as a possible D gene (6 bases). There are 14 residues in the CDR3. Trimming took off 6 bases at V and 6 bases at J, with 14 bases between the two ends. Germline V gene lookup returns CDR1 MRHNA and CDR2 SNTAGT. The CDR3 DNA reads TGTGCCAGCAGCATACAGGGAACCGCCGGGGAGCTGTTTTTT. Protein product: CASSIQGTAGELFF.

This clone came up once. The chain is built from TRBV19 and TRBJ2-2, with a possible D match to TRBD1 (6 bases). The CDR3 has 13 amino acids. In germline, CDR1 is LNHDA, CDR2 SQIVND (reference sequence). The V gene lost 5 bases and the J gene lost 6 bases, with 10 bases spanning the gap. CDR3 sequence reads: CASSDPGAGELFF. Written as DNA, the CDR3 is TGTGCCAGTAGTGACCCAGGGGCCGGGGAGCTGTTTTTT.

The chain links TRBV28 to TRBJ2-2; TRBD1 matches 9 bases. The CDR3 totals 15 residues. Trimming removed 4 bases from V and 5 bases from J; junction bases left unmatched: 5. Germline V gives CDR1 MDHEN, CDR2 SYDVKM. CDR3 amino acids: CASSWGQGLTGELFF. In DNA form, the CDR3 reads TGTGCCAGCAGTTGGGGACAGGGTTTAACCGGGGAGCTGTTTTTT.

The genes are TRBV27 and TRBJ2-5; no reliable D call. The CDR3 is made up of 16 amino acids. Germline assignment: CDR1 MNHEY and CDR2 SMNVEV (reference sequence). Trimming pared 6 bases from V and 1 base from J, leaving 18 bases between. The CDR3 spells CASSPARAGPQETQYF. As DNA, the CDR3 is TGTGCCAGCAGCCCCGCCCGCGCAGGCCCCCAAGAGACCCAGTACTTC.

The chain has TRBV28 and TRBJ1-4, with D possibly being TRBD1 (5 bases). Germline CDR1 and CDR2: MDHEN and SYDVKM. CDR3 size: 13 residues. Trimming stripped 3 bases from V and 5 bases from J, with 7 bases between. CDR3 residues: CASSFGGNEKLFF. CDR3 nucleotide sequence: TGTGCCAGCAGTTTCGGGGGAAATGAAAAACTGTTTTTT.

J is TRBJ2-5 and V is TRBV5-1; TRBD1 matches 8 bases. The germline V gene encodes CDR1 SGHRS and CDR2 YFSETQ. V shed 4 bases and J 5 bases; nucleotides not matched to a gene: 7. This CDR3 is built from 14 residues. The CDR3 sequence: CASSVGQGAETQYF. CDR3 bases: TGCGCCAGCAGCGTAGGACAGGGCGCGGAGACCCAGTACTTC.

CDR3 protein: CASVTGDLSNQPQHF. In nucleotides, the CDR3 is TGTGCCAGCGTCACAGGGGACCTTAGCAATCAGCCCCAGCATTTT. The rearrangement links TRBV5-5 to TRBJ1-5; TRBD1 matches at 7 bases. The CDR3 is 15 residues long. The V segment lost 7 bases and the J segment 0 bases; nucleotides outside the gene matches: 7. CDR1 and CDR2 (germline): SGHKS, YYEKEE (reference sequence).

V usage is TRBV10-3 and J usage is TRBJ2-7; D is perhaps TRBD1 (5 bases). The CDR3 is made up of 13 amino acids. Germline V gene data show CDR1 as ENHRY and CDR2 as SYGVKD. The V and J ends lost 2 bases and 5 bases respectively, with 10 bases between them. CDR3 amino acids: CAISEERGHEQYF. DNA of the CDR3: TGTGCCATCAGTGAGGAAAGGGGCCACGAGCAGTACTTC.

V gene TRBV7-9 combines with J gene TRBJ2-7; D is unresolved. The CDR3 has 16 amino acids. The V end was cut by 5 bases, the J end by 2 bases, with 19 bases between. Germline loops: CDR1 SEHNR, CDR2 FQNEAQ (reference sequence). The DNA of the CDR3 is TGTGCCAGCAGCCCACCCCTACGACTTCTCGCCTACGAGCAGTACTTC. It specifies CASSPPLRLLAYEQYF.

This clone came up once. The rearrangement uses TRBV6-1 and TRBJ1-1; D perhaps matches TRBD1 (5 bases). CDR1 and CDR2 from the germline V gene are MNHNS and SASEGT. The CDR3 contains 17 residues. The V end lost 0 bases, the J end lost 1 base, and 15 bases lay between the germline ends. CDR3 DNA sequence: TGTGCCAGCAGTGAAGCGCTGGGGGGAGGAGGGAACACTGAAGCTTTCTTT. Translating gives CASSEALGGGGNTEAFF.